This T cell receptor beta chain was captured by sequencing in a study of blood T cell repertoires in COVID-19. Turning to the study itself: Nucleic acid was either cDNA or gDNA, and it came from T cells, B-cell-depleted T cells, or PBMCs.

Here immunoSEQ multiplex PCR was the method, and the copy in TCRdb shows in-frame clones only, minus some. Of approximately 210,000 clones listed, 81% are singletons. The sequenced sample consisted of PBMCs or T cells enriched from blood (not recorded which). This receptor was identified in a woman between 45 and 65 years old with acute COVID-19.

The CDR3 bases are TGTGCCAGCAGTTTAACGGGACAGGACAATTCACCCCTCCACTTT. It encodes CASSLTGQDNSPLHF. This chain links TRBV2 with TRBJ1-6, with 8 bases lining up with TRBD1. V trimming: 5 bases; J trimming: 7 bases; junction bases outside the gene matches: 7. Germline V gives CDR1 SNHLY, CDR2 FYNNEI. The CDR3 spans 15 residues.